These T cell receptor beta chains were read from a single sample in a study of response to subunit inactivated influenza vaccine. TCRdb ran MiXCR on the RT-PCR reads and lists one entry per CDR3 protein. The table lists roughly 790,000 distinct CDR3 sequences, over 20% of them singletons. Sequences were derived from PBMCs from blood, sampled roughly 5 days after vaccination. The receptor set was obtained from a man aged 50 to 59 who received an inactivated influenza vaccine. The CDR3 runs from the conserved cysteine through the conserved F or W. Fields, in order: CDR3 protein, CDR3 DNA, clone size, D gene, J gene, V gene. The D gene is left open where the match is weak. Where a row states a size, it is once, few, many or the class of an expanded clone; other rows omit it.

CDR3aa: CASSTLRGIEQYF
CDR3nt: TGTGCCAGCAGTACCCTAAGGGGGATCGAGCAGTACTTC
abundance: -
d_gene: -
j_gene: TRBJ2-7
v_gene: TRBV28

CDR3aa: CSARSTSGGTDTQYF
CDR3nt: TGCAGTGCTAGGTCGACTAGCGGGGGCACAGATACGCAGTATTTT
abundance: -
d_gene: TRBD2
j_gene: TRBJ2-3
v_gene: TRBV20-1

CDR3aa: CASSQGWLGTDYGYTF
CDR3nt: TGTGCCAGCAGCCAAGGGTGGTTAGGGACAGACTATGGCTACACCTTC
abundance: few
d_gene: TRBD1
j_gene: TRBJ1-2
v_gene: TRBV4-2

CDR3aa: CASSLVKGTEAFF
CDR3nt: TGTGCCAGCAGTTTGGTAAAGGGCACTGAAGCTTTCTTT
abundance: few
d_gene: -
j_gene: TRBJ1-1
v_gene: TRBV12-3/TRBV12-4

CDR3aa: CASSTLAASGGGNEQFF
CDR3nt: TGTGCCAGCAGTACCCTAGCGGCTAGCGGGGGAGGGAATGAGCAGTTCTTC
abundance: few
d_gene: TRBD2
j_gene: TRBJ2-1
v_gene: TRBV12-3/TRBV12-4

CDR3aa: CAISSARNTEAFF
CDR3nt: TGTGCCATCAGCTCGGCCAGAAACACTGAAGCTTTCTTT
abundance: few
d_gene: -
j_gene: TRBJ1-1
v_gene: TRBV10-3

CDR3aa: CSARDWASGFSYEQYF
CDR3nt: TGCAGTGCTAGAGATTGGGCTAGCGGGTTTTCCTACGAGCAGTACTTC
abundance: few
d_gene: TRBD2
j_gene: TRBJ2-7
v_gene: TRBV20-1

CDR3aa: CASSQDRERSSYNEQFF
CDR3nt: TGTGCCAGCAGCCAAGATCGCGAGCGGAGCTCCTACAATGAGCAGTTCTTC
abundance: few
d_gene: -
j_gene: TRBJ2-1
v_gene: TRBV3-1

CDR3aa: CASRDGLDNQPQHF
CDR3nt: TGTGCCAGCAGAGATGGACTGGACAATCAGCCCCAGCATTTT
abundance: -
d_gene: -
j_gene: TRBJ1-5
v_gene: TRBV12-3/TRBV12-4

CDR3aa: CASSRDSYYIDTQYF
CDR3nt: TGCGCCAGCAGCCGGGACTCATACTATATAGATACGCAGTATTTT
abundance: many
d_gene: -
j_gene: TRBJ2-3
v_gene: TRBV4-3

CDR3aa: CASSRPPPTEAFF
CDR3nt: TGTGCCAGCAGCAGACCGCCGCCCACTGAAGCTTTCTTT
abundance: few
d_gene: -
j_gene: TRBJ1-1
v_gene: TRBV6-2/TRBV6-3

CDR3aa: CASSESQRNEQFF
CDR3nt: TGCGCCAGCAGTGAGTCGCAGCGGAATGAGCAGTTCTTC
abundance: few
d_gene: -
j_gene: TRBJ2-1
v_gene: TRBV10-1

CDR3aa: CASSLVTAGGEQYF
CDR3nt: TGTGCCAGCAGTTTAGTCACTGCCGGAGGCGAGCAGTACTTC
abundance: few
d_gene: -
j_gene: TRBJ2-7
v_gene: TRBV12-3/TRBV12-4

CDR3aa: CASSPGTDYNSPLHF
CDR3nt: TGTGCCAGCAGTCCTGGGACGGATTATAATTCACCCCTCCACTTT
abundance: -
d_gene: -
j_gene: TRBJ1-6
v_gene: TRBV12-3/TRBV12-4

CDR3aa: CASSLSGQGYGYTF
CDR3nt: TGCGCCAGCAGCCTTTCCGGACAGGGCTATGGCTACACCTTC
abundance: few
d_gene: TRBD1
j_gene: TRBJ1-2
v_gene: TRBV5-1

CDR3aa: CASSDSGNSNQPQHF
CDR3nt: TGTGCCAGCAGTGATTCAGGGAATAGCAATCAGCCCCAGCATTTT
abundance: few
d_gene: -
j_gene: TRBJ1-5
v_gene: TRBV2

CDR3aa: CASSPTGSTYNEQFF
CDR3nt: TGTGCCAGCAGCCCTACCGGGTCAACCTACAATGAGCAGTTCTTC
abundance: -
d_gene: -
j_gene: TRBJ2-1
v_gene: TRBV7-3

CDR3aa: CASSLRDRGKLFF
CDR3nt: TGCGCCAGCAGCCTCCGGGACAGAGGAAAACTGTTTTTT
abundance: many
d_gene: TRBD1
j_gene: TRBJ1-4
v_gene: TRBV5-1

CDR3aa: CASSQEGPKNEKLFF
CDR3nt: TGCGCCAGCAGCCAAGAGGGTCCCAAGAATGAAAAACTGTTTTTT
abundance: few
d_gene: -
j_gene: TRBJ1-4
v_gene: TRBV4-3

CDR3aa: CASSGREPRRDTQYF
CDR3nt: TGTGCCAGCAGCGGCCGGGAGCCACGGCGGGATACGCAGTATTTT
abundance: -
d_gene: -
j_gene: TRBJ2-3
v_gene: TRBV9

CDR3aa: CASSLAVGRATDTQYF
CDR3nt: TGCGCCAGCAGCTTGGCCGTAGGACGGGCCACAGATACGCAGTATTTT
abundance: -
d_gene: -
j_gene: TRBJ2-3
v_gene: TRBV5-1

CDR3aa: CASSPLLANTQYF
CDR3nt: TGTGCCAGCAGCCCACTCTTGGCTAATACGCAGTATTTT
abundance: few
d_gene: -
j_gene: TRBJ2-3
v_gene: TRBV7-2

CDR3aa: CSAVAGGPETQYF
CDR3nt: TGCAGTGCCGTAGCGGGAGGGCCGGAGACCCAGTACTTC
abundance: few
d_gene: TRBD2
j_gene: TRBJ2-5
v_gene: TRBV20-1

CDR3aa: CSARVEGFSYEQYF
CDR3nt: TGCAGTGCTAGAGTCGAGGGATTCTCCTACGAGCAGTACTTC
abundance: few
d_gene: -
j_gene: TRBJ2-7
v_gene: TRBV20-1

CDR3aa: CASSKAEGPAQPQHF
CDR3nt: TGTGCCAGCAGCAAAGCGGAAGGGCCGGCTCAGCCCCAGCATTTT
abundance: -
d_gene: -
j_gene: TRBJ1-5
v_gene: TRBV21-1

CDR3aa: CAINSIETQYF
CDR3nt: TGTGCCATCAATTCAATCGAGACCCAGTACTTC
abundance: many
d_gene: -
j_gene: TRBJ2-5
v_gene: TRBV10-3

CDR3aa: CASSLASGVNNEQFF
CDR3nt: TGCGCCAGCAGCTTGGCTAGCGGGGTTAACAATGAGCAGTTCTTC
abundance: -
d_gene: TRBD2
j_gene: TRBJ2-1
v_gene: TRBV5-1